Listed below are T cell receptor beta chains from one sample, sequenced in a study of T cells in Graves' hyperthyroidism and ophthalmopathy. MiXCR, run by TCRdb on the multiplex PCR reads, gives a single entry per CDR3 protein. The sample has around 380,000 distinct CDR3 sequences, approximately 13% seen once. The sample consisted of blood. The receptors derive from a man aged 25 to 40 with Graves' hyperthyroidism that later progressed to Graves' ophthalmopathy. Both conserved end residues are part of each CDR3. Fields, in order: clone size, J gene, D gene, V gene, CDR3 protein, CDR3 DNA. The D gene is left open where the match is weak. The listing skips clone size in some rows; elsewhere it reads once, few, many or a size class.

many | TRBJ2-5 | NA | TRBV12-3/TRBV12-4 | CASSIGQGRDRGALQETQYF | TGTGCCAGCAGCATCGGACAGGGTCGCGATCGGGGGGCATTACAAGAGACCCAGTACTTC
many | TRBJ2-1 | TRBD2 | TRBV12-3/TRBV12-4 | CASNLERGSYNEQFF | TGTGCCAGCAACTTGGAGCGGGGCTCCTACAATGAGCAGTTCTTC
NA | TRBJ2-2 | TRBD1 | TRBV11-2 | CASGDRDRGRTGELFF | TGTGCCAGCGGCGACCGGGACAGGGGTAGGACCGGGGAGCTGTTTTTT
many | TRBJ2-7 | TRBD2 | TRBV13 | CASSFVGGEGEQYF | TGTGCCAGCAGCTTCGTCGGGGGGGAAGGTGAGCAGTACTTC
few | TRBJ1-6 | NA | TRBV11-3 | CASSSTPRSPLHF | TGTGCCAGCAGCTCGACACCGCGTTCACCCCTCCACTTT
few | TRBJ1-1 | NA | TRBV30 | CAWSVLGTEAFF | TGTGCCTGGAGTGTACTGGGCACTGAAGCTTTCTTT
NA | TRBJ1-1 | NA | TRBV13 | CASSPLGSLAFF | TGTGCCAGCAGCCCGCTTGGGTCTTTAGCTTTCTTT
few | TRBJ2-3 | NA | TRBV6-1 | CASTPYPGTHTDTQYF | TGTGCCAGCACTCCCTATCCAGGGACCCACACAGATACGCAGTATTTT
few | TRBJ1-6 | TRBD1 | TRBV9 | CASSIGTAPNSPLHF | TGTGCCAGCAGCATTGGGACAGCCCCTAATTCACCCCTCCACTTT
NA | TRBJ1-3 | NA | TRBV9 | CASSVGLGPAGNTIYF | TGTGCCAGCAGCGTAGGGTTGGGGCCCGCTGGAAACACCATATATTTT
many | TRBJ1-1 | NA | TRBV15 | CATSRDGWGVSTEAFF | TGTGCCACCAGCAGAGATGGTTGGGGAGTGAGCACTGAAGCTTTCTTT
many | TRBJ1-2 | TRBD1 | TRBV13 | CASSPVPGQSYGYTF | TGTGCCAGCAGCCCAGTCCCGGGACAGAGCTATGGCTACACCTTC
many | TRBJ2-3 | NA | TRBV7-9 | CASSLVAGTDTQYF | TGTGCCAGCAGCTTAGTAGCCGGCACAGATACGCAGTATTTT
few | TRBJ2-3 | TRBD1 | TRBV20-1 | CSEPWTGEDTQYF | TGCAGTGAACCCTGGACAGGGGAGGATACGCAGTATTTT
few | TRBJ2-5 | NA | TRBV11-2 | CASSSGPGRQETQYF | TGTGCCAGCAGCTCCGGGCCAGGCCGGCAAGAGACCCAGTACTTC
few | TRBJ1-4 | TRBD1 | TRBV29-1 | CSVVGTGVFSEKLFF | TGCAGCGTTGTGGGGACAGGGGTTTTTTCCGAGAAACTGTTTTTT
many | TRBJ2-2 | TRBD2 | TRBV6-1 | CASSEDGGGTGELFF | TGTGCCAGCAGTGAAGATGGGGGGGGGACCGGGGAGCTGTTTTTT
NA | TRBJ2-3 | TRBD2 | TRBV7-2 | CASSSSGGAGDTQYF | TGTGCCAGCAGCTCTAGCGGGGGGGCGGGTGATACGCAGTATTTT
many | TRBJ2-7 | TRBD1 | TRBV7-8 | CASSPDRGLSYEQYF | TGTGCCAGCAGCCCCGACAGGGGGCTGTCCTACGAGCAGTACTTC
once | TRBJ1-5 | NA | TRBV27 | CASRLLRDQPQHF | TGTGCCAGCAGGCTTCTTAGGGATCAGCCCCAGCATTTT
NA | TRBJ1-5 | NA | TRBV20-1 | CSASKVQAARNQPQHF | TGCAGTGCTAGTAAGGTACAGGCCGCTCGCAATCAGCCCCAGCATTTT
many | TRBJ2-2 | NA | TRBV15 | CATSRGTLVGELFF | TGTGCCACCAGCAGGGGGACCCTAGTCGGGGAGCTGTTTTTT
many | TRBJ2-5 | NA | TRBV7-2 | CASSLEQEGWTQYF | TGTGCCAGCAGCCTGGAACAGGAAGGGTGGACCCAGTACTTC